These T cell receptor beta chains were read from a single sample in a study of T cell responses to AZD1222 COVID-19 vaccine. The assay was immunoSEQ multiplex PCR, and TCRdb's table has in-frame clones only and misses some. The table has 100,000 to 150,000 clones, about nine tenths seen once; the top ten hold around 1%. The specimen comprised peripheral blood, sampled 28 days after the second AZD1222 dose. These receptors came from an adult who received the AZD1222 COVID-19 vaccine. The CDR3 runs from the conserved cysteine through the conserved F or W. Clone size appears in some rows only: once, few, many, or a class for an expanded clone.

j_call clone_size v_call cdr3_aa
TRBJ1-1 . TRBV2 CASNKEGDTEAFF
TRBJ2-7 . TRBV5-1 CASSWAMGEQYF
TRBJ2-7 . TRBV19 CASRPSGLAGGNEQYF
TRBJ1-5 . TRBV27 CASSGLSSNQPQHF
TRBJ2-2 . TRBV28 CASSLASGFAGELFF
TRBJ2-5 . TRBV9 CASSVEPLAGAQQETQYF
TRBJ2-2 . TRBV5-1 CASSLNPGNTGELFF
TRBJ1-3 . TRBV19 CASSMYFGNTIYF
TRBJ2-1 . TRBV21-1 CASSKVQGASSGRYNEQFF
TRBJ1-2 . TRBV19 CATRKVRGGDYGYTF
TRBJ2-1 . TRBV12-5 CASGLLGTGYNEQFF
TRBJ2-5 . TRBV3-1/TRBV3-2 CASSPRGQSSLQETQYF
TRBJ1-3 . TRBV19 CASSTQGLGNTIYF
TRBJ1-2 . TRBV5-4 CASSPGQGRGGYTF
TRBJ1-1 . TRBV18 CASSPILANTEAFF
TRBJ2-7 few TRBV5-5 CASSLQGGYEQYF
TRBJ2-4 . TRBV5-1 CASSQITGSWNIQYF
TRBJ1-2 . TRBV19 CASSKSSGEPNYGYTF
TRBJ1-1 . TRBV6-1 CASSEALKTGKLGAFF
TRBJ2-7 . TRBV28 CASSHTGTGTGEQYF
TRBJ1-2 . TRBV15 CATRTGNSYGYTF
TRBJ2-7 . TRBV13 CASSLEGLTYEQYF
TRBJ2-1 . TRBV4-1 CASSQIVGLAGVARYNEQFF
TRBJ2-5 . TRBV2 CASSGVGETQYF
TRBJ2-7 . TRBV7-7 CASSQNTGGEQYF
TRBJ2-7 . TRBV15 CATSRDLGDSSYEQYF
TRBJ1-6 . TRBV27 CASSRDRSYGAPLHF
TRBJ2-2 . TRBV9 CASSGRRGGGSGRYANTGELFF
TRBJ1-5 . TRBV28 CASNSRDGDQPQHF
TRBJ2-7 . TRBV19 CASSSPRDSSYEQYF
TRBJ2-7 . TRBV18 CASSPQTPNYEQYF
TRBJ1-4 . TRBV11-3 CASSLAQTTNEKLFF
TRBJ2-7 . TRBV24-1 CATSDSGGDEQYF
TRBJ2-7 . TRBV6-6 CASSYSSGEQYF
TRBJ1-5 . TRBV7-9 CASSLEVWAPQHF
TRBJ1-2 . TRBV6-5 CASSRTGVYGYTF
TRBJ2-7 . TRBV5-1 CASSFTDYEQYF
TRBJ1-2 once TRBV20-1 CSAQHNYGYTF
TRBJ2-7 . TRBV28 CASSVTAFSYEQYF
TRBJ2-1 . TRBV5-6 CASSLSGRGAYNEQFF
TRBJ1-1 . TRBV30 CAWSFRGRRQGNTEAFF
TRBJ1-5 . TRBV19 CASSRSGFWQPQHF
TRBJ2-2 . TRBV12-5 CASGSGQATNTGELFF